Included here is one T cell receptor (beta chain) sequence, with context. Its matching antigen is unknown. This sample stems from a study of beta chain features in type 1 diabetes. The study's findings and limits: Researchers report that Type 1 diabetes patients had moderately but significantly shorter TCRB CDR3s across all four CD4+ subsets. The question left open here concerned HLA type influencing TCRB rearrangement. The VDJ junctions of type 1 diabetes patients carried fewer insertions and more deletions.

The investigators reverse transcribed all of the isolated RNA, so they sequenced expressed TCRB transcripts. The method was immunoSEQ multiplex PCR; TCRdb's version includes in-frame clones alone and lacks a portion of them. The repertoire has roughly 610,000 clones, less than 20% of them found once; the top ten carry 0.07% to 0.095%. The receptor comes from a man aged 18 to 30 in good health. The sequenced material came from naive CD4+ T cells from blood.

The CDR3 loop reads CASSPPRTFYGYTF. CDR3 bases: TGTGCCAGCAGCCCTCCTCGTACTTTCTATGGCTACACCTTC. This chain uses TRBV14 with TRBJ1-2, with D unclear. The V gene lost 4 bases and the J gene lost 4 bases, with 13 bases spanning the gap. CDR1 SGHDN and CDR2 FVKESK come from the germline V gene. The CDR3 loop spans 14 amino acids.